The clone carrying this TCR beta chain was observed many times. J lost 5 bases, V lost 5 bases, and 6 bases had no gene match. This CDR3 spans 14 amino acids. Germline V gene sequence: CDR1 SGHVS, CDR2 FNYEAQ. Study processing details: Using reference gene primer amplification, nucleated cell counts were estimated. Clones were read by immunoSEQ multiplex PCR, and TCRdb kept only the in-frame ones, dropping some. V and J calls and clone size are those listed in that table; D and trimming were worked out from the DNA. The sample includes about 89,000 clones, around 72% seen only once; the top ten take 14%. The record originates from a study of blood T cell repertoires in COVID-19. Across the whole study: Acute and convalescent COVID-19 specimens originated in the United States, Italy and Spain. PBMCs, B-cell-depleted T cells, or T cells were the source of the cDNA or gDNA that made up the material.

Material for sequencing was peripheral blood. The source of this sequence is a woman over 75 with acute or convalescent COVID-19. The V and J genes are TRBV7-6 and TRBJ1-1, with 9 bases identical to TRBD1. The CDR3 DNA follows: TGTGCCAGCAGCCCGACAGGGGGAGGGACTGAAGCTTTCTTT. Protein sequence: CASSPTGGGTEAFF.